The clone carrying this T cell receptor beta chain was counted ten times or more. Antigen specificity is unknown. This CDR3 has 14 amino acids. Germline values: CDR1 SEHNR, CDR2 FQNEAQ (reference sequence). Deletions cut 4 bases from V and 5 bases from J, with 12 bases between. Unique molecular identifiers were built into the TCRbeta library. TCRdb reanalysed the PCR reads using MiXCR and keeps one entry per CDR3 protein. Counted here are about 300,000 distinct CDR3 sequences, 10% occurring once; the ten biggest clones make up less than 9%. These data are taken from a study of T-cell reconstitution after alpha-beta-depleted transplantation in children. Study-wide points: TCRbeta diversity was high at day 60 in some patients (a result of surviving recipient T cells and thymic progenitors). Reportedly, only several hundred clones from non-depleted graft cells drove alpha-beta T-cell counts at about two months. Newly produced T cells mostly accounted for T-cell counts and diversity one year post-transplant.

The sample consisted of PBMCs, taken before TCRalphabeta/CD19-depleted stem cell transplant. The source of this sequence is a boy younger than two with acute myeloid leukemia, due to receive a stem cell transplant. The chain uses TRBV7-9 and TRBJ2-1; possibly TRBD1 or TRBD2 for D (5 bases each). CDR3 coding DNA: TGTGCCAGCAGCTCAGGACTGGGGGACAATGAGCAGTTCTTC. Encoded protein: CASSSGLGDNEQFF.